Reported below is one TCR beta chain. CDR1 SEHNR and CDR2 FQNEAQ come from the germline V gene (reference sequence). Losses at the gene ends were 5 bases for V and 2 bases for J; bases not matched to a gene: 3. The CDR3 loop spans 14 amino acids. These data are taken from a study of T cell changes during pregnancy in multiple sclerosis. Clones were read by immunoSEQ multiplex PCR, and TCRdb kept only the in-frame ones, dropping some. Of fewer than 45,000 clones listed, roughly 92% are singletons. This chain uses TRBV7-9 with TRBJ1-1, with TRBD1 matching 9 bases. This TCR came from a female donor with multiple sclerosis, enrolled in a pregnancy study. Specimen: CD4+ T cells from peripheral blood mononuclear cells, collected in the first trimester of pregnancy. CDR3 DNA sequence: TGTGCCAGCAGCCGACAGGGGGGAAACACTGAAGCTTTCTTT. This encodes CASSRQGGNTEAFF. Drawing the rest from reference TRBV7-9 and TRBJ1-1, the complete variable domain is DTGVSQNPRHKITKRGQNVTFRCDPISEHNRLYWYRQTLGQGPEFLTYFQNEAQLEKSRLLSDRFSAERPKGSFSTLEIQRTEQGDSAMYLCASSRQGGNTEAFFGQGTRLTVV.